This T cell receptor (beta chain) appears in the sequencing data of a study of technical replicates of blood from a handful of donors. The data were produced by immunoSEQ multiplex PCR, yet TCRdb's version contains in-frame clones alone and is incomplete. The sample has 60,000 to 65,000 clones, approximately 86% seen once; the top ten hold roughly 5.1%. Germline CDR1 MGHRA, CDR2 YSYEKL. Unmatched junction bases numbered 5, after V lost 0 bases and J lost 2 bases. CDR3 length: 16 amino acids. The count of this clone is one. Source material: PBMCs. V and J are TRBV4-1 and TRBJ1-1, with TRBD1 identical over 8 bases. The clonotype originates from a human donor in good health. Some clones in this sample may be carry-over from other donors' samples. DNA of the CDR3: TGCGCCAGCAGCCAAGAGCCGGACAGGGATAACACTGAAGCTTTCTTT. Translated: CASSQEPDRDNTEAFF.